The rows below give T cell receptor beta chains drawn from one sample of a study of spatial heterogeneity in lung cancer. MiXCR, applied by TCRdb to the 5' RACE reads, yields one record per CDR3 protein. The table lists over 70,000 distinct CDR3 sequences, around 9.3% of them singletons. The sequenced sample was PBMCs, obtained at follow-up. These receptors all stem from a female donor with early-stage non-small cell lung cancer. Both conserved end residues are part of each CDR3. Each record gives: CDR3 protein, V gene.

CDR3aa: CASGIPGTGWYEQYF; v_gene: TRBV11-1
CDR3aa: CASSLVGDLSSYNEQFF; v_gene: TRBV7-9
CDR3aa: CASSLSYNEQFF; v_gene: TRBV6-1
CDR3aa: CASSRLAGGSSYEQYF; v_gene: TRBV5-6
CDR3aa: CASSESLAGVGAQYF; v_gene: TRBV2
CDR3aa: CASSPGRGWPQHF; v_gene: TRBV6-5
CDR3aa: CASSQAVASSEQYF; v_gene: TRBV3-1
CDR3aa: CAIRREGGQPQHF; v_gene: TRBV10-3
CDR3aa: CASSTGLAGVDEQYF; v_gene: TRBV5-1
CDR3aa: CASSPLGTSGKVEQFF; v_gene: TRBV19
CDR3aa: CATSRVRTGRQPQHF; v_gene: TRBV15
CDR3aa: CSASQPGSTEAFF; v_gene: TRBV20-1
CDR3aa: CASSLTGNTIYF; v_gene: TRBV7-2